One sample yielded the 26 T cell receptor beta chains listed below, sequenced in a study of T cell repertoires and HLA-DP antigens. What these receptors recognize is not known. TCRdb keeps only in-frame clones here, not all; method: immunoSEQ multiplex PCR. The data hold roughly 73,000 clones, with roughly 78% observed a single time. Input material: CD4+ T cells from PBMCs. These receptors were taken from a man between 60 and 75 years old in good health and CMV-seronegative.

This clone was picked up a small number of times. CDR3 nucleotides: TGTGCCAGCAGCCCCAGATGGGGCCGCCCCGGTGGCTACACCTTC. This translates into CASSPRWGRPGGYTF. The chain recombines TRBV7-8 with TRBJ1-2; a weak D match, TRBD1 (5 bases). This CDR3 is built from 15 residues. The V and J ends lost 5 bases and 7 bases respectively, with 20 bases between them. CDR1 and CDR2 from the germline V gene are SGHVS and FQNEAQ.

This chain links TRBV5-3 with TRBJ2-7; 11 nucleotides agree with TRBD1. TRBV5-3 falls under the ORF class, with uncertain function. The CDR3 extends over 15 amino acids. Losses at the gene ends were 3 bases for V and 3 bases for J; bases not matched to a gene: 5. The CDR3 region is CARSSRTGGGYEQYV. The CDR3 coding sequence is TGTGCCAGAAGCTCTAGGACAGGGGGCGGCTACGAGCAGTACGTC.

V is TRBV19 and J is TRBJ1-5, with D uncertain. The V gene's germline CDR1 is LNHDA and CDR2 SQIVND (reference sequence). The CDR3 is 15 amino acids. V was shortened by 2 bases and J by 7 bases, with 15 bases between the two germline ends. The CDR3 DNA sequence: TGTGCCAGTAGTATATGGTCGGGGATCGGACAGCCCCAGCATTTT. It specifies CASSIWSGIGQPQHF.

CDR3 protein: CASSLESSGSYEQFF. The CDR3, as DNA: TGCGCCAGCAGCTTGGAGTCTAGCGGGAGCTATGAGCAGTTCTTC. The chain recombines TRBV5-1 with TRBJ2-1; 10 positions match TRBD2. Germline V gene sequence: CDR1 SGHRS, CDR2 YFSETQ. V gave up 0 bases and J gave up 8 bases; unmatched junction bases: 5. The CDR3 runs 15 residues.

The CDR3 loop is CASSYPVAGDTDTQYF. The CDR3 DNA sequence: TGTGCCAGCAGTTACCCCGTAGCGGGAGACACAGATACGCAGTATTTT. The chain couples TRBV6-5 to TRBJ2-3; 9 nucleotides agree with TRBD2. V trimming: 2 bases; J trimming: 2 bases; junction bases outside the gene matches: 5. CDR1 MNHEY and CDR2 SVGAGI come from the germline V gene. The CDR3 totals 16 residues.

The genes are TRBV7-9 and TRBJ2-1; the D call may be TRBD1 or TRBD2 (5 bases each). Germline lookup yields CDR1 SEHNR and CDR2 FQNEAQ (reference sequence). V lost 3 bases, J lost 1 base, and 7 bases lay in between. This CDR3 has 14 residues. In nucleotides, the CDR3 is TGTGCCAGCAGCTTTGGGGGATCCTACAATGAGCAGTTCTTC. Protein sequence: CASSFGGSYNEQFF. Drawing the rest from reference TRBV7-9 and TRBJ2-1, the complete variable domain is DTGVSQNPRHKITKRGQNVTFRCDPISEHNRLYWYRQTLGQGPEFLTYFQNEAQLEKSRLLSDRFSAERPKGSFSTLEIQRTEQGDSAMYLCASSFGGSYNEQFFGPGTRLTVL.

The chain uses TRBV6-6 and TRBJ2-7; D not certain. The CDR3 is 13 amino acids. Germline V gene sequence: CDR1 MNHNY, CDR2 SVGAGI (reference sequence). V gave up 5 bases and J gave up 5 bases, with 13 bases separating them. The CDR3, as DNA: TGTGCCAGCAGTAGGACGGGCCTCCACGAGCAGTACTTC. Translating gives CASSRTGLHEQYF.

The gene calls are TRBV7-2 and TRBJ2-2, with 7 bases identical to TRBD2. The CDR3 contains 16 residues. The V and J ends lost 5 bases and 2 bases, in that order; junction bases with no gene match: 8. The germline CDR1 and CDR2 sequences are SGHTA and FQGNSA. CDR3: CASSPGLMGNTGELFF. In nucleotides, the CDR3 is TGTGCCAGCAGCCCGGGACTAATGGGTAACACCGGGGAGCTGTTTTTT.

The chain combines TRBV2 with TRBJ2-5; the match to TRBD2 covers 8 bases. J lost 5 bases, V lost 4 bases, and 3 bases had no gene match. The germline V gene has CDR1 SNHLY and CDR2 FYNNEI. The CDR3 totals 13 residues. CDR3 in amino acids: CASSGLASETQYF. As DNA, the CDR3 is TGTGCCAGCAGTGGACTAGCGAGTGAGACCCAGTACTTC.

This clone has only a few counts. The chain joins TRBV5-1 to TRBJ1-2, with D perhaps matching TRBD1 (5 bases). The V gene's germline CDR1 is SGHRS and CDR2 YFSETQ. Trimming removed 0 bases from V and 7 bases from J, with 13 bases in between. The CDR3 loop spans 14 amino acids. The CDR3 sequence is CASSLGQPDGGYTF. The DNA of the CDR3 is TGCGCCAGCAGCTTGGGACAGCCCGACGGTGGCTACACCTTC.

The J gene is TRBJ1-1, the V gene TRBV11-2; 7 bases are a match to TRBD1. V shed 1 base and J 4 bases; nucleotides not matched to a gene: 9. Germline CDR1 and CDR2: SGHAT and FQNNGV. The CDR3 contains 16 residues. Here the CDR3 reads CASSLVAGGLGTEAFF. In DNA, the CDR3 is TGTGCCAGCAGCTTAGTTGCAGGGGGATTGGGCACTGAAGCTTTCTTT.

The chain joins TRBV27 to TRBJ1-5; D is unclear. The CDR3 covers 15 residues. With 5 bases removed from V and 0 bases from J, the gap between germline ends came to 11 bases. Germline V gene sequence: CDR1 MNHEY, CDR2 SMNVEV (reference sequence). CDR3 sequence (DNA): TGTGCCAGCAGTCCGGACCCAAGTAGCAATCAGCCCCAGCATTTT. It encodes CASSPDPSSNQPQHF.

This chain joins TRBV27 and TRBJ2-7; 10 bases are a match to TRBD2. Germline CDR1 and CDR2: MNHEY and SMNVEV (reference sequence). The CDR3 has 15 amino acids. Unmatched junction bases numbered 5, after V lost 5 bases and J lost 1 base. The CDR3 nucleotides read TGTGCCAGCAGTACAAGACTAGCGGGTTCCTACGAGCAGTACGTC. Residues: CASSTRLAGSYEQYV.

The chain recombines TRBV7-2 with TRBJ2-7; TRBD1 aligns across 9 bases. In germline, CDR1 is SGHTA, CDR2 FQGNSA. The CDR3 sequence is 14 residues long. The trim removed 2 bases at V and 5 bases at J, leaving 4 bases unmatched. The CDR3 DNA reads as TGTGCCAGCAGCTTAAGGGACAGGGATGACGAGCAGTACTTC. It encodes CASSLRDRDDEQYF.

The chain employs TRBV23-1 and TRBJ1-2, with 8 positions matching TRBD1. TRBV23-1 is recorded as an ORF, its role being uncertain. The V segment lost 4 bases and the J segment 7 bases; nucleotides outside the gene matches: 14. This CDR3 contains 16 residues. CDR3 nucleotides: TGCGCCAGCAGTCCCGAATATAGCAGGGGGCACGGTGGCTACACCTTC. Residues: CASSPEYSRGHGGYTF.

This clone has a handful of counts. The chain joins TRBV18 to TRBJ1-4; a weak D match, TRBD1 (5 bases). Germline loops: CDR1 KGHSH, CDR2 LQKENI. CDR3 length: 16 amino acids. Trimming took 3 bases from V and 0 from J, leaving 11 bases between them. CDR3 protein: CASSPWGPATNEKLFF. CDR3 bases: TGTGCCAGCTCACCGTGGGGCCCTGCAACTAATGAAAAACTGTTTTTT.

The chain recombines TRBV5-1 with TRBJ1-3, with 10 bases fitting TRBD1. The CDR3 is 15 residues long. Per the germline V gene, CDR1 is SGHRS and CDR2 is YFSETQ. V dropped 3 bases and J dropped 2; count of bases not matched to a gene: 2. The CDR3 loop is CASSSGTGAGNTIYF. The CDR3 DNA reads TGCGCCAGCAGCTCCGGGACAGGGGCTGGAAACACCATATATTTT.

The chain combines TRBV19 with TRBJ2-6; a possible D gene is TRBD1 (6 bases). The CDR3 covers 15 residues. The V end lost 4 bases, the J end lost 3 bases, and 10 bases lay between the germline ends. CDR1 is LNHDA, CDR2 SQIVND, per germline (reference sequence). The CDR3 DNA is TGTGCCAGTAGTACCCAGGGGAATGGGGCCAACGTCCTGACTTTC. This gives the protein CASSTQGNGANVLTF.

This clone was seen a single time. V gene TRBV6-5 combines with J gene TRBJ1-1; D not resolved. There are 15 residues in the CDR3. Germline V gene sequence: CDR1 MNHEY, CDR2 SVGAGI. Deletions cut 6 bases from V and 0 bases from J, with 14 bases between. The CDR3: CASSRFRAMNTEAFF. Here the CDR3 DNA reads TGTGCCAGCAGCAGATTTAGGGCCATGAACACTGAAGCTTTCTTT.

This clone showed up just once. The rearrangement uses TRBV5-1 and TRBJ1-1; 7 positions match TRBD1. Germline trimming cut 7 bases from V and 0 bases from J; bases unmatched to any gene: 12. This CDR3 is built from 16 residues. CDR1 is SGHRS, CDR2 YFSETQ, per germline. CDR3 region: CASRGGAGVMNTEAFF. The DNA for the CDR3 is TGCGCCAGCCGAGGGGGCGCGGGAGTAATGAACACTGAAGCTTTCTTT.

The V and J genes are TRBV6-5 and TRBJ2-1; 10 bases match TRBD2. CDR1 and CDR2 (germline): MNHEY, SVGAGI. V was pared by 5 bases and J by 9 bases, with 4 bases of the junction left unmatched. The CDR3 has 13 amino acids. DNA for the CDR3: TGTGCCAGCAGTCCCAGCGGGAGGGCTGAGCAGTTCTTC. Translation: CASSPSGRAEQFF.

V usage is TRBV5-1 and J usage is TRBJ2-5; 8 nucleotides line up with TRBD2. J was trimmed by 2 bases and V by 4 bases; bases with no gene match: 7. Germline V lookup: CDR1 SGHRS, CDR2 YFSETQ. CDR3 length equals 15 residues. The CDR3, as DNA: TGCGCCAGCAGCCCCGAACTAGCGGCACAAGAGACCCAGTACTTC. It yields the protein CASSPELAAQETQYF.

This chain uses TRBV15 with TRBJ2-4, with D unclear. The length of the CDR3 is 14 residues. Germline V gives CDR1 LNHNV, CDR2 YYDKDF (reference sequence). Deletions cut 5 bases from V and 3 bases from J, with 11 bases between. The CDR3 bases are TGTGCCACCAGCGGAAGGGTTGGCAAAAACATTCAGTACTTC. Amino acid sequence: CATSGRVGKNIQYF.

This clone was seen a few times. The CDR3 DNA reads TGCGCCAGCAGTATGGGGACAGGGCTGACCACTGAAGCTTTCTTT. Encoded protein: CASSMGTGLTTEAFF. V usage is TRBV5-1 and J usage is TRBJ1-1, with 9 bases that match TRBD1. The CDR3 extends over 15 amino acids. With 5 bases clipped from V and 4 bases from J, the junction kept 9 bases outside the gene matches. The germline V gene has CDR1 SGHRS and CDR2 YFSETQ.

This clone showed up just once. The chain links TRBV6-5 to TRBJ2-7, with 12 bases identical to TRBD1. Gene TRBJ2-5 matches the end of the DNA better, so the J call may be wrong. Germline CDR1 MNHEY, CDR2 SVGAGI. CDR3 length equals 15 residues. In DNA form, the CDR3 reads TGTGCCAGCAGACCTAGGGACAGGGGGCAGGGGACCCAGTACTTC. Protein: CASRPRDRGQGTQYF.

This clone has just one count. The CDR3 nucleotides read TGTGCCAGCAGAGCCAACAGGGCCCCTTGGGAGCAGTACTTC. Translated, it gives CASRANRAPWEQYF. V usage is TRBV6-5 and J usage is TRBJ2-7, with TRBD1 as a possible D gene (6 bases). Germline V gene sequence: CDR1 MNHEY, CDR2 SVGAGI. This CDR3 spans 14 amino acids. Trimming took off 6 bases at V and 7 bases at J, with 19 bases between the two ends.